These 18 T cell receptor beta chains were all obtained from the same sample, sequenced in a study of T cell responses to AZD1222 COVID-19 vaccine. The table came from immunoSEQ multiplex PCR; TCRdb's copy has only in-frame clones and leaves some out. The sample records 180,000 or so clones, approximately 93% being singletons. The sequences come from peripheral blood, collected on day 0 of AZD1222 vaccination. The receptor set was obtained from an adult in good health.

J is TRBJ2-7 and V is TRBV2; 13 bases are a match to TRBD2. The junction had 6 bases not matched to a gene; V was cut back by 7 bases and J by 3 bases. The CDR3 is made up of 15 amino acids. Germline CDR1 and CDR2: SNHLY and FYNNEI. The CDR3 DNA reads as TGTGCCAGCAACGGGGGACTAGCGGGGCTCTACGAGCAGTACTTC. It translates to CASNGGLAGLYEQYF.

This chain connects TRBV27 to TRBJ1-2, with a possible D match to TRBD1 (6 bases). Trimming pared 3 bases from V and 8 bases from J, leaving 13 bases between. Germline V CDR1 and CDR2: MNHEY, SMNVEV (reference sequence). This CDR3 comprises 13 residues. CDR3 sequence: CASSLYRGGGYTF. CDR3 nucleotides: TGTGCCAGCAGTTTGTATAGGGGGGGAGGCTACACCTTC.

The chain couples TRBV7-7 to TRBJ2-5; 7 bases agree with TRBD1. The V and J ends lost 5 bases and 1 base, in that order; junction bases with no gene match: 4. This CDR3 is 14 amino acids long. Germline CDR1 reads SSHAT; CDR2 reads FNYEAQ (reference sequence). CDR3 in DNA: TGTGCCAGCAGCCCGTGGACAGGCCAAGAGACCCAGTACTTC. Protein sequence: CASSPWTGQETQYF.

The J gene is TRBJ1-1, the V gene TRBV6-1; D not resolved. The germline V and J ends were trimmed by 3 bases and 5 bases, with 10 bases remaining between them. CDR3 length: 13 residues. Germline CDR1 MNHNS, CDR2 SASEGT. CDR3 loop: CASSEGIRTEAFF. The CDR3 DNA is TGTGCCAGCAGTGAGGGAATCAGGACTGAAGCTTTCTTT.

This chain connects TRBV3-1 (or the pseudogene TRBV3-2) to TRBJ2-1; 9 bases are shared with TRBD2. V gave up 4 bases and J gave up 10 bases; unmatched junction bases: 8. This CDR3 spans 14 amino acids. Germline-derived CDR1 and CDR2 are LGHDT and YNNKEL (reference sequence). DNA of the CDR3: TGTGCCAGCAGCCCCTCATTTAGCGGGAGCGAGCAGTTCTTC. It specifies CASSPSFSGSEQFF.

The CDR3 DNA is TGCAGCGTTGAAGACCCACCCTATGGCTACACCTTC. It translates to CSVEDPPYGYTF. The chain couples TRBV29-1 to TRBJ1-2; D is undetermined. The V gene lost 0 bases and the J gene lost 4 bases, with 6 bases spanning the gap. The CDR3 consists of 12 residues. Per germline, CDR1 SQVTM and CDR2 ANQGSEA.

The chain employs TRBV5-1 and TRBJ1-1, with 11 bases that match TRBD1. The CDR3 sequence is 14 residues long. Germline assignment: CDR1 SGHRS and CDR2 YFSETQ. Trimming took 3 bases from V and 4 from J; bases not matched to a gene: 2. CDR3 amino acids: CASSWTGGITEAFF. CDR3 nucleotide sequence: TGCGCCAGCAGCTGGACAGGGGGCATCACTGAAGCTTTCTTT. The full variable domain, completed using reference TRBV5-1 and TRBJ1-1, is KAGVTQTPRYLIKTRGQQVTLSCSPISGHRSVSWYQQTPGQGLQFLFEYFSETQRNKGNFPGRFSGRQFSNSRSEMNVSTLELGDSALYLCASSWTGGITEAFFGQGTRLTVV.

This sequence joins TRBV9 and TRBJ2-2; no firm D call. Trimming removed 4 bases from V and 0 bases from J, with 10 bases in between. The CDR3 has 15 residues. In germline, CDR1 is SGDLS, CDR2 YYNGEE. The CDR3: CASSPSSSNTGELFF. The CDR3 region has the DNA TGTGCCAGCAGCCCAAGTAGTTCGAACACCGGGGAGCTGTTTTTT.

The rearrangement links TRBV7-9 to TRBJ1-1; D gene ambiguous. The V end was cut by 7 bases, the J end by 0 bases, with 15 bases between. The CDR3 extends over 15 amino acids. CDR1 SEHNR and CDR2 FQNEAQ come from the germline V gene (reference sequence). CDR3 nucleotides: TGTGCCAGCAACTATCGGGATACCATGAACACTGAAGCTTTCTTT. The encoded protein is CASNYRDTMNTEAFF. The full variable domain, rest sourced from reference TRBV7-9 and TRBJ1-1, is DTGVSQNPRHKITKRGQNVTFRCDPISEHNRLYWYRQTLGQGPEFLTYFQNEAQLEKSRLLSDRFSAERPKGSFSTLEIQRTEQGDSAMYLCASNYRDTMNTEAFFGQGTRLTVV.

The V call is TRBV2, the J call TRBJ2-3, with 10 bases identical to TRBD2. CDR1 and CDR2 (germline): SNHLY, FYNNEI. The CDR3 sequence is 17 residues long. The J segment lost 4 bases and the V segment lost 4 bases, leaving 11 bases of the junction unmatched. The CDR3 nucleotides read TGTGCCAGCAGTGGTGAGCGGGAGGGCCAGTGGGCAGATACGCAGTATTTT. This sequence encodes CASSGEREGQWADTQYF.

V and J are TRBV6-5 and TRBJ2-5, with 12 bases matching TRBD2. Germline loops: CDR1 MNHEY, CDR2 SVGAGI. V lost 3 bases and J lost 2; bases outside the gene matches: 4. This CDR3 has 16 amino acids. DNA of the CDR3: TGTGCCAGCAGTTATTGGACTAGCGGGAATCAAGAGACCCAGTACTTC. This codes for CASSYWTSGNQETQYF.

The chain recombines TRBV11-2 with TRBJ1-2, with TRBD1 matching over 9 bases. Losses at the gene ends were 0 bases for V and 2 bases for J; bases not matched to a gene: 4. From germline, CDR1 is SGHAT and CDR2 FQNNGV. The CDR3 extends over 16 amino acids. CDR3 loop: CASSLDWDRVNYGYTF. In DNA, the CDR3 is TGTGCCAGCAGCTTAGATTGGGACAGGGTGAACTATGGCTACACCTTC. Full variable domain (remainder filled in from reference TRBV11-2 and TRBJ1-2): EAGVAQSPRYKIIEKRQSVAFWCNPISGHATLYWYQQILGQGPKLLIQFQNNGVVDDSQLPKDRFSAERLKGVDSTLKIQPAKLEDSAVYLCASSLDWDRVNYGYTFGSGTRLTVV.

The gene calls are TRBV18 and TRBJ1-2; no definite D call. The CDR3 length is 15 residues. Germline lookup yields CDR1 KGHSH and CDR2 LQKENI. Trimming pared 3 bases from V and 1 base from J, leaving 12 bases between. For the CDR3, the DNA is TGTGCCAGCTCACCCATACCGGCAGATAACTATGGCTACACCTTC. Protein product: CASSPIPADNYGYTF.

This clone was counted once. This chain uses TRBV29-1 with TRBJ2-7; TRBD2 might be the D (5 bases). CDR3 length equals 12 residues. Trimming shortened V by 2 bases and J by 3 bases, and 8 bases separated the two germline ends. Germline assignment: CDR1 SQVTM and CDR2 ANQGSEA. The CDR3 DNA reads as TGCAGCGTTGAAAGCCGGGGCTACGAGCAGTACTTC. This sequence encodes CSVESRGYEQYF.

The CDR3 here is CAISEWETGRDEQFF. CDR3 in DNA: TGTGCCATCAGTGAGTGGGAGACTGGGCGGGATGAGCAGTTCTTC. The chain is built from TRBV10-3 and TRBJ2-1, with D possibly TRBD2 on 5 matching bases. Germline CDR1 and CDR2: ENHRY and SYGVKD. The ends were cut back, 1 base at V and 8 bases at J, with 15 bases in the middle. The length of the CDR3 is 15 residues.

This chain joins TRBV9 and TRBJ2-3, with 9 bases identical to TRBD2. CDR1 SGDLS and CDR2 YYNGEE come from the germline V gene. There are 14 residues in the CDR3. J lost 1 base, V lost 6 bases, and 3 bases had no gene match. The CDR3 protein is CASTRTSGTDTQYF. The CDR3 coding sequence is TGTGCCAGCACCCGGACTAGCGGCACAGATACGCAGTATTTT.

The rearrangement uses TRBV5-1 and TRBJ1-3, with D possibly being TRBD1 (6 bases). Looked up from germline, CDR1 is SGHRS and CDR2 is YFSETQ. Trimming took 3 bases from V and 0 from J, leaving 16 bases between them. The CDR3 is made up of 17 amino acids. The CDR3 here is CASSYTGTYVSGNTIYF. The CDR3 bases are TGCGCCAGCAGCTATACCGGGACATACGTCTCTGGAAACACCATATATTTT.

J is TRBJ1-3 and V is TRBV19; the match to TRBD1 covers 7 bases. Germline CDR1 LNHDA, CDR2 SQIVND (reference sequence). Trimming took 5 bases from V and 0 from J; bases not matched to a gene: 7. CDR3 length: 16 amino acids. The CDR3 sequence: CASSGDRARSGNTIYF. In nucleotides, the CDR3 is TGTGCCAGTAGTGGAGACAGGGCCCGCTCTGGAAACACCATATATTTT. Complete variable domain (other parts from reference TRBV19 and TRBJ1-3): DGGITQSPKYLFRKEGQNVTLSCEQNLNHDAMYWYRQDPGQGLRLIYYSQIVNDFQKGDIAEGYSVSREKKESFPLTVTSAQKNPTAFYLCASSGDRARSGNTIYFGEGSWLTVV.